Presented here are 19 T cell receptor beta chains from one specimen sequenced in a study of identifying expanded T cells in peripheral blood. Some clones are missing from TCRdb's copy, which holds only in-frame ones; the method was immunoSEQ multiplex PCR. The sample has roughly 100,000 clones, about 91% seen once; the top ten hold 13% to 15%. Sequencing was carried out using blood. The source of these receptors is a person between 18 and 75 years old in good health.

The CDR3 bases are TGTGCCAGTAGTACCCTCAGGGGATCCGCCTACAATGAGCAGTTCTTC. Translating it yields CASSTLRGSAYNEQFF. This sequence joins TRBV19 and TRBJ2-1; possible D gene TRBD1, 6 bases. The V end lost 4 bases, the J end lost 2 bases, and 15 bases lay between the germline ends. The CDR3 runs to 16 residues. Germline V gene data show CDR1 as LNHDA and CDR2 as SQIVND (reference sequence).

In DNA form, the CDR3 reads TGTGCCAGCAAAGTCTTCTACGAGCAGTACTTC. Residues: CASKVFYEQYF. V and J are TRBV2 and TRBJ2-7; D is unresolved. CDR1 and CDR2 from the germline V gene are SNHLY and FYNNEI. This CDR3 has 11 residues. V lost 7 bases, J lost 3 bases, and 7 bases lay in between.

This clone was counted only a few times. The CDR3 protein is CATSRAGPYRSTEAFF. The CDR3 DNA follows: TGTGCCACCAGCAGAGCGGGTCCTTATAGGTCCACTGAAGCTTTCTTT. V and J are TRBV15 and TRBJ1-1, with no clear D. This CDR3 has 16 residues. Germline loops: CDR1 LNHNV, CDR2 YYDKDF (reference sequence). The V gene lost 1 base and the J gene lost 4 bases, with 16 bases spanning the gap.

This rearrangement joins TRBV7-3 to TRBJ2-5; D may be TRBD1 (5 bases). From germline, CDR1 is SGHTA and CDR2 FQGTGA. Trimming pared 5 bases from V and 7 bases from J, leaving 14 bases between. This CDR3 has 13 amino acids. The CDR3 DNA reads as TGTGCCAGCAGCATTGGACCCCAGGGGACCCAGTACTTC. This codes for CASSIGPQGTQYF.

This chain links TRBV30 with TRBJ1-1; tentative D call: TRBD1 (5 bases). Germline assignment: CDR1 GTSNPN and CDR2 SVGIG (reference sequence). Trimming shortened V by 8 bases and J by 0 bases, and 7 bases separated the two germline ends. The CDR3 extends over 11 amino acids. The CDR3 reads CAGTLNTEAFF. In DNA form, the CDR3 reads TGTGCCGGGACTCTGAACACTGAAGCTTTCTTT.

The rearrangement uses TRBV2 and TRBJ2-2; D not resolved. V was clipped by 3 bases and J by 2 bases, with 4 bases between them. The CDR3 totals 13 residues. Per germline, CDR1 SNHLY and CDR2 FYNNEI. The CDR3 sequence: CASSDFNTGELFF. In DNA, the CDR3 is TGTGCCAGCAGTGACTTTAACACCGGGGAGCTGTTTTTT.

The gene calls are TRBV5-1 and TRBJ1-1; D is ambiguous. The CDR3 consists of 13 residues. From germline, CDR1 is SGHRS and CDR2 YFSETQ. V gave up 4 bases and J gave up 0 bases, with 7 bases separating them. The CDR3 coding sequence is TGCGCCAGCAGCCCACTTATGAACACTGAAGCTTTCTTT. Amino acids: CASSPLMNTEAFF.

The chain is built from TRBV10-1 and TRBJ2-1; 15 positions match TRBD2. The CDR3 is 16 amino acids. V lost 4 bases and J lost 4; bases outside the gene matches: 2. Germline lookup yields CDR1 WNHNN and CDR2 SYGVQD (reference sequence). The CDR3 sequence: CASSGTSGRGYNEQFF. CDR3 coding DNA: TGCGCCAGCAGTGGGACTAGCGGGAGGGGATACAATGAGCAGTTCTTC.

V gene TRBV29-1 combines with J gene TRBJ2-1, with 8 nucleotides matching TRBD2. The CDR3 is made up of 15 amino acids. V trimming: 2 bases; J trimming: 15 bases; junction bases outside the gene matches: 18. CDR1 is SQVTM and CDR2 is ANQGSEA in the germline V gene. This CDR3 is CSVERLAGHSRDPFF. The CDR3 nucleotides read TGCAGCGTTGAAAGGCTAGCGGGTCACTCCAGGGATCCGTTCTTC.

The rearrangement uses TRBV25-1 and TRBJ2-7; D is unclear. Deletions cut 1 base from V and 3 bases from J, with 7 bases between. The CDR3 extends over 13 amino acids. Germline V gene lookup returns CDR1 MGHDK and CDR2 SYGVNS. The CDR3 bases are TGTGCCAGCAGTGAATCCCGACACTACGAGCAGTACTTC. Encoded protein: CASSESRHYEQYF.

The chain couples TRBV18 to TRBJ1-4, with D possibly TRBD1 on 5 matching bases. This CDR3 has 17 residues. Trimming removed 3 bases at V and 8 bases at J, with 22 bases between. Germline CDR1 KGHSH, CDR2 LQKENI. The CDR3 spells CASSPVSSGGAVEKLFF. The DNA for the CDR3 is TGTGCCAGCTCACCGGTATCATCAGGTGGGGCCGTCGAAAAACTGTTTTTT. The full variable domain, rest sourced from reference TRBV18 and TRBJ1-4, is NAGVMQNPRHLVRRRGQEARLRCSPMKGHSHVYWYRQLPEEGLKFMVYLQKENIIDESGMPKERFSAEFPKEGPSILRIQQVVRGDSAAYFCASSPVSSGGAVEKLFFGSGTQLSVL.

This chain connects TRBV27 to TRBJ2-7; D unresolved. V was shortened by 5 bases and J by 3 bases, with 11 bases between the two germline ends. Germline assignment: CDR1 MNHEY and CDR2 SMNVEV (reference sequence). CDR3 size: 13 residues. In nucleotides, the CDR3 is TGTGCCAGCAGTCCCTTAGGTAGCTACGAGCAGTACTTC. Encoded protein: CASSPLGSYEQYF.

The rearrangement uses TRBV6-5 and TRBJ2-7; TRBD1 agrees at 8 bases. Germline loops: CDR1 MNHEY, CDR2 SVGAGI. With V trimmed by 7 bases and J by 3 bases, 11 bases remained unmatched. This CDR3 comprises 15 residues. This chain's CDR3 is CASTPSGTGIYEQYF. In DNA form, the CDR3 reads TGTGCCAGCACTCCTTCCGGGACAGGCATCTACGAGCAGTACTTC.

In the case of this clone: One junction end disagrees with the germline gene, perhaps due to a read error. Different DNA sequences within this sample yield the same CDR3. The chain joins TRBV18 to TRBJ1-2; D is ambiguous. CDR3 length: 14 residues. The germline CDR1 and CDR2 sequences are KGHSH and LQKENI. The CDR3 nucleotides are TGTGCCAGTTCACCACCCAGAGACTTCTATGGCTACACCTTC. It yields the protein CASSPPRDFYGYTF.

V and J are TRBV5-1 and TRBJ2-1; TRBD2 aligns across 7 bases. There are 18 residues in the CDR3. Looked up from germline, CDR1 is SGHRS and CDR2 is YFSETQ. Trimming took 0 bases from V and 0 from J; bases not matched to a gene: 9. CDR3: CASSLVSGGLFSYNEQFF. The CDR3 coding sequence is TGCGCCAGCAGCTTGGTATCGGGGGGACTGTTCTCCTACAATGAGCAGTTCTTC.

The rearrangement joins TRBV7-2 to TRBJ2-2, with 8 bases identical to TRBD1. Germline CDR1 reads SGHTA; CDR2 reads FQGNSA. This CDR3 contains 14 residues. After removal of 8 bases from V and 1 base from J, the junction contained 3 bases not matched to a gene. For the CDR3, the DNA is TGTGCCAGCCAGGACAGGGTGAACACCGGGGAGCTGTTTTTT. The encoded protein is CASQDRVNTGELFF.

This clone was found once. V usage is TRBV7-9 and J usage is TRBJ1-5, with D tentatively TRBD1 (6 bases). V shed 1 base and J shed 3 bases, with 13 bases lying between them. Germline V gene lookup returns CDR1 SEHNR and CDR2 FQNEAQ (reference sequence). This CDR3 has 16 residues. As DNA, the CDR3 is TGTGCCAGCAGCTTAGGGGGAGGGGGGTCCAATCAGCCCCAGCATTTT. Amino acids: CASSLGGGGSNQPQHF.

The chain employs TRBV4-3 and TRBJ1-2, with D perhaps TRBD1 (6 bases). The CDR3 covers 16 residues. V lost 0 bases and J lost 6, with 17 bases in between. Germline values: CDR1 LGHNA, CDR2 YSLEER. This CDR3 reads CASSQEPGRGGHGYTF. The CDR3 DNA reads TGCGCCAGCAGCCAAGAACCGGGACGGGGGGGCCATGGCTACACCTTC.

In nucleotides, the CDR3 is TGTGCCAGCTCCTTCCGGGATAGTAGCACCGGGGAGCTGTTTTTT. It is translated as CASSFRDSSTGELFF. The chain is built from TRBV18 and TRBJ2-2; a possible D gene is TRBD2 (5 bases). This CDR3 is built from 15 residues. Germline V gene data show CDR1 as KGHSH and CDR2 as LQKENI. The V end was cut by 6 bases, the J end by 4 bases, with 15 bases between.